This T cell receptor (beta chain) was captured by sequencing in a study of beta chain features in type 1 diabetes. The CDR3 has 16 residues. Germline V lookup: CDR1 MDHEN, CDR2 SYDVKM. V was pared by 1 base and J by 6 bases, with 8 bases of the junction left unmatched. Isolated RNA was reverse transcribed in full, so expressed TCRB transcripts were sequenced. Method: immunoSEQ multiplex PCR; TCRdb's copy keeps in-frame clones and lacks some. The sample has some 230,000 clones; over 9.5% are singletons. This rearrangement joins TRBV28 to TRBJ1-1; 10 bases align to TRBD1. The TCR comes from a woman younger than 30 in good health. The specimen was naive CD4+ T cells from blood. CDR3 sequence (DNA): TGTGCCAGCAGTTTATACCCCGGACAGGGGGGAGCTGAAGCTTTCTTT. It specifies CASSLYPGQGGAEAFF.